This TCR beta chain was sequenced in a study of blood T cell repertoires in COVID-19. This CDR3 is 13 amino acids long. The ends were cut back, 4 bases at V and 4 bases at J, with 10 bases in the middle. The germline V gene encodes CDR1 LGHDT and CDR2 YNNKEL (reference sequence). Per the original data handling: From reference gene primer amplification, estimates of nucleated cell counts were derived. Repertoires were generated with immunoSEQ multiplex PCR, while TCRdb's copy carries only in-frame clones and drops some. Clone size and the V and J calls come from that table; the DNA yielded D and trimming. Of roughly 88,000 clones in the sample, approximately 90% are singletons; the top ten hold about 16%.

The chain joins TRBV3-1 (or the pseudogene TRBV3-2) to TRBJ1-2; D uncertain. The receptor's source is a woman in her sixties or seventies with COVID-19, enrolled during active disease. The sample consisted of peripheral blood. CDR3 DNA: TGTGCCAGCAGCCCGACGGAGCTCTATGGCTACACCTTC. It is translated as CASSPTELYGYTF.